This is a list of T cell receptor beta chains from one sample in a study of blood T cell repertoires in COVID-19. Sequencing used immunoSEQ multiplex PCR; TCRdb keeps in-frame clones, though not all of them. The sample has approximately 200,000 clones, about 81% seen once. The sample was peripheral blood. The receptors shown here come from an elderly woman with COVID-19, enrolled during active disease. CDR3s include the opening cysteine and the closing phenylalanine or tryptophan. Each record gives: J gene, D gene, V gene, clone size, CDR3 protein. D genes are given only for firm matches. Clone size is not always given. Where it is, it says once, few, many or a class for expanded clones.

>TRBJ2-3|TRBD1|TRBV5-1|-
CASSSYRDRVTDTQYF
>TRBJ1-1|-|TRBV6-2/TRBV6-3|-
CASSTDRTTEAFF
>TRBJ2-5|-|TRBV3-1/TRBV3-2|many
CASSLGPGEETQYF
>TRBJ2-5|-|TRBV29-1|-
CSVEDGTATQYF
>TRBJ2-2|TRBD1|TRBV11-3|-
CASSPRQGANTGELFF
>TRBJ2-5|TRBD1|TRBV18|-
CASSPPIRGLQETQYF
>TRBJ1-1|-|TRBV4-1|-
CASSQADRVNTEAFF
>TRBJ2-3|-|TRBV3-1/TRBV3-2|-
CASSQDLWRDGDTQYF
>TRBJ1-2|-|TRBV3-1/TRBV3-2|-
CASSQAGRFYTF
>TRBJ2-7|-|TRBV18|-
CASSPSSLDEQYF
>TRBJ1-5|-|TRBV18|-
CASSPGWSQPQHF
>TRBJ2-7|TRBD1|TRBV19|-
CASSRWTGDLYEQYF
>TRBJ2-1|TRBD2|TRBV3-1/TRBV3-2|-
CASSQGNEKTSEILGEQFF
>TRBJ2-5|TRBD2|TRBV3-1/TRBV3-2|-
CASSQPGLAMETQYF
>TRBJ2-7|-|TRBV5-5|once
CASSYGSTYEQQYF
>TRBJ1-3|-|TRBV21-1|-
CASSKVWCDSSRNTIYF
>TRBJ1-6|-|TRBV7-9|-
CASSSSAYNSPLHF
>TRBJ2-3|-|TRBV5-6|few
CASSQSARGTQYF
>TRBJ2-3|-|TRBV7-3|-
CASSRGAASTDTQYF
>TRBJ1-5|-|TRBV7-9|few
CASSLGGTHQPQHF
>TRBJ2-7|TRBD1|TRBV6-6|-
CASSYSGDRAYEQYF
>TRBJ2-7|TRBD2|TRBV5-4|-
CASSLDGLAGYEQYF
>TRBJ2-7|-|TRBV3-1/TRBV3-2|-
CASSQALRGQQIYEQYF
>TRBJ2-7|-|TRBV28|few
CASSFPLKSYEQYF
>TRBJ2-1|-|TRBV24-1|-
CATSDSVRGSVQFF
>TRBJ1-6|TRBD1|TRBV6-5|-
CASSLTGTGTSPLHF
>TRBJ2-5|TRBD1|TRBV7-2|-
CASTRHGTVQETQYF
>TRBJ2-2|TRBD1|TRBV2|-
CASSGDRVNTGELFF
>TRBJ1-2|TRBD1|TRBV13|-
CASSLGVGQGHTF
>TRBJ2-7|TRBD2|TRBV11-1|-
CASSPRGGTYEQYF
>TRBJ2-3|TRBD1|TRBV5-1|-
CASSLPTGGTDTQYF
>TRBJ2-6|-|TRBV12-2|-
CASRCPGGGSRANVLTF
>TRBJ2-7|-|TRBV5-1|once
CASSLEQGGEQYF
>TRBJ2-2|-|TRBV7-9|-
CASSLKVGLSNTGELFF
>TRBJ2-5|TRBD1|TRBV5-1|-
CASSWAGGLEETQYF
>TRBJ2-1|TRBD2|TRBV5-1|few
CASSFPTSGSSYNEQFF
>TRBJ2-4|TRBD2|TRBV11-2|-
CASSPGTSGALIAKNIQYF
>TRBJ1-4|TRBD1|TRBV5-1|-
CASSLGTGATNEKLFF
>TRBJ2-3|-|TRBV6-5|-
CASTPQDTQYF
>TRBJ2-5|TRBD2|TRBV3-1/TRBV3-2|-
CASSLGLAGGMETQYF
>TRBJ2-5|TRBD2|TRBV2|-
CASGGLTSGGKETQYF
>TRBJ2-1|TRBD1|TRBV29-1|-
CSVERTGGNEQFF
>TRBJ2-4|-|TRBV7-8|few
CASSRDRTKNIQYF
>TRBJ2-3|-|TRBV5-4|-
CASRHSFLRSSTDTQYF
>TRBJ2-1|TRBD2|TRBV3-1/TRBV3-2|-
CASSQAASGIEEQFF
>TRBJ1-2|-|TRBV9|-
CASGRVGGYTF
>TRBJ1-1|-|TRBV6-2/TRBV6-3|-
CASSTTGNTEAFF
>TRBJ2-4|-|TRBV29-1|-
CSVDRWGVQNIQYF
>TRBJ2-7|TRBD2|TRBV2|-
CASSEALVLAGRSSYEQYF
>TRBJ2-1|TRBD2|TRBV28|few
CASSLWAGGRNEQFF
>TRBJ1-5|TRBD1|TRBV18|-
CASSPRTGGNQPQHF
>TRBJ1-1|-|TRBV30|-
CAWSPSVEAFF
>TRBJ1-2|TRBD1|TRBV2|-
CASYPGTESHYGYTF